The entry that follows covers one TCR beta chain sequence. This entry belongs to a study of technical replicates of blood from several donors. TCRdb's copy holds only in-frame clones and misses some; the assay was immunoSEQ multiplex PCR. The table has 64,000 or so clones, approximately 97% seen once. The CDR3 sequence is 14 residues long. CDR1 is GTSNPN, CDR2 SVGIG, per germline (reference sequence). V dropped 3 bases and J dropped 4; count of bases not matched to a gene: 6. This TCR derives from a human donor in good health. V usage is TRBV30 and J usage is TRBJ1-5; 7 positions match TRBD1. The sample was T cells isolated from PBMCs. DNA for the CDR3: TGTGCCTGGAGCACCGACAGGGTAAATCAGCCCCAGCATTTT. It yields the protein CAWSTDRVNQPQHF.